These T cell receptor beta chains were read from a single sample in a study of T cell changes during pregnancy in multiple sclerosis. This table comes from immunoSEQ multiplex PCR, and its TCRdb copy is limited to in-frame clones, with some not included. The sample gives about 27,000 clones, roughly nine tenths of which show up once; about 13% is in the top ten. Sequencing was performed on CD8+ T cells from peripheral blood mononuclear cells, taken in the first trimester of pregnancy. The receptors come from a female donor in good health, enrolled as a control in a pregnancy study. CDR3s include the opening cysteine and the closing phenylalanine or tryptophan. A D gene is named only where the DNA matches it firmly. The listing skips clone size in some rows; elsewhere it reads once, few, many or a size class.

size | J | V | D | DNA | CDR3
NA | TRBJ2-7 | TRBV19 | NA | TGTGCCAGTAGTATAGTCTACCGGGACACCTCCTACGAGCAGTACTTC | CASSIVYRDTSYEQYF
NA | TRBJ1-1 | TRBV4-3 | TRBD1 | TGCGCCAGCAGCCGCCCGACAGGGAAAGCTTTCTTT | CASSRPTGKAFF
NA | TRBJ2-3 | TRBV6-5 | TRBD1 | TGTGCCAGCAGTGCGACAGGGGTGGTAGATACGCAGTATTTT | CASSATGVVDTQYF
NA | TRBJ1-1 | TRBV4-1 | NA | TGCGCCAGCAGCCAAGGAGGCGAAGCTTTCTTT | CASSQGGEAFF
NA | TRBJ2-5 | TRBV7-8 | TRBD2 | TGTGCCAGCAGCTTAGGTAGCGGGGGGGCTGAGACCCAGTACTTC | CASSLGSGGAETQYF
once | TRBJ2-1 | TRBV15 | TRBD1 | TGTGCCACGGAGGACAGGGGAGGGTATGAGCAGTTCTTC | CATEDRGGYEQFF
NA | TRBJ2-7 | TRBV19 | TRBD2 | TGTGCCAGTAGTACCGGGACTAGCGGGGGCTCCTACGAGCAGTACTTC | CASSTGTSGGSYEQYF
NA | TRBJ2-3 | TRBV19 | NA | TGTGCCAGTAGTATAAGGGGAGGAAGGGATACGCAGTATTTT | CASSIRGGRDTQYF
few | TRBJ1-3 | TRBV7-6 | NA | TGTGCCAGCAGCTTTGAAGATAGAGGAAACACCATATATTTT | CASSFEDRGNTIYF
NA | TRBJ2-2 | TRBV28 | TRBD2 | TGTGCCAGCAGAACCTCCGGGACTAGCGGGAGTCGGGGCACCGGGGAGCTGTTTTTT | CASRTSGTSGSRGTGELFF
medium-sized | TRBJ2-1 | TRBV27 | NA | TGTGCCAGCAGTTTATCCGCGATCTACAATGAGCAGTTCTTC | CASSLSAIYNEQFF
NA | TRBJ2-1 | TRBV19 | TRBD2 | TGTGCCAGTAGTTTCTGGGGGGGTTCCTACAATGAGCAGTTCTTC | CASSFWGGSYNEQFF
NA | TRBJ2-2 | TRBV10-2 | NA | TGCGCCAGCAGTGAGTCGGGGCAGGGAACAGGGGAGCTGTTTTTT | CASSESGQGTGELFF
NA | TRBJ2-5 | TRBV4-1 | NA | TGCGCCAGCAGCCAAAGGCGGATACAAGAGACCCAGTACTTC | CASSQRRIQETQYF
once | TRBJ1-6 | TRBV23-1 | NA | TGCGCCAGCAGCCACGGGAGACTCTATAATTCACCCCTCCACTTT | CASSHGRLYNSPLHF